The clone carrying this T cell receptor beta chain was seen repeatedly, ten times or more. Its antigen is not identified. The sample belongs to a study of T cells in Graves' hyperthyroidism and ophthalmopathy. Study results and limitations: Blood shared most expanded thyroid clonotypes above 0.001.

The TCR beta CDR3 regions underwent amplification using RNA transcripts as the source. The TCR CDR3 first-round RT-PCR relied on the HTBI primer set. TCRdb passed the multiplex PCR reads through MiXCR, listing each CDR3 protein once. This table has under 65,000 distinct CDR3 sequences, 53% appearing once. The CDR3 extends over 15 amino acids. Trimming shortened V by 6 bases and J by 4 bases, and 18 bases separated the two germline ends. Germline V gene data show CDR1 as MNHEY and CDR2 as SVGAGI. The rearrangement joins TRBV6-5 to TRBJ1-1; D possibly corresponds to TRBD1 (5 bases). The TCR was taken from an older woman with Graves' ophthalmopathy. Specimen: blood. The CDR3 nucleotides read TGTGCCAGCAGCCGCGGCGGCCGAGGGGTCACTGAAGCTTTCTTT. Translating it yields CASSRGGRGVTEAFF.